One TCR beta chain is described in this entry. This specimen comes from a study of T cell responses to AZD1222 COVID-19 vaccine. The repertoire was sequenced with immunoSEQ multiplex PCR; TCRdb's copy has only in-frame clones and lacks some. The data show about 160,000 clones, roughly nine tenths seen once. Germline values: CDR1 MNHEY, CDR2 SVGAGI. Trimming took 3 bases from V and 3 from J, leaving 12 bases between them. The CDR3 is made up of 14 amino acids. V and J are TRBV6-5 and TRBJ2-7; the D gene is possibly TRBD2 (5 bases). The TCR originated in an adult in good health. The source was peripheral blood, collected on day 0 of AZD1222 vaccination. The CDR3 DNA reads as TGTGCCAGCAGTTATTCCCGACTAAACTACGAGCAGTACTTC. This encodes CASSYSRLNYEQYF.